These 32 T cell receptor beta chains came from one sample sequenced in a study of blood T cell repertoires in COVID-19. The table came from immunoSEQ multiplex PCR; TCRdb's copy has only in-frame clones and leaves some out. The table shows approximately 61,000 clones, with 85% occurring only once. The sequenced material came from peripheral blood. These receptor sequences come from a man in his 70s with acute or convalescent COVID-19.

V gene TRBV3-1 (or the pseudogene TRBV3-2) combines with J gene TRBJ2-7, with 9 bases fitting TRBD2. The junction had 12 bases not matched to a gene; V was cut back by 5 bases and J by 1 base. The CDR3 runs to 17 residues. Germline V lookup: CDR1 LGHDT, CDR2 YNNKEL (reference sequence). CDR3 DNA sequence: TGTGCCAGCAGCTTACGACTAAGTAGCGGGGGTTCCTACGAGCAGTACTTC. Its translation is CASSLRLSSGGSYEQYF.

This sequence joins TRBV9 and TRBJ2-7; tentatively, D is TRBD1 (6 bases). V shed 1 base and J shed 2 bases, with 13 bases lying between them. This CDR3 has 15 amino acids. Germline CDR1 and CDR2: SGDLS and YYNGEE. In nucleotides, the CDR3 is TGTGCCAGCAGCGTATTACCAGGGGACCCCTACGAGCAGTACTTC. It yields the protein CASSVLPGDPYEQYF.

The chain combines TRBV5-1 with TRBJ2-5, with D possibly matching TRBD1 (7 bases). Trimming shortened V by 0 bases and J by 5 bases, and 14 bases separated the two germline ends. CDR1 and CDR2 from the germline V gene are SGHRS and YFSETQ. CDR3 length: 15 amino acids. The CDR3 DNA follows: TGCGCCAGCAGCTTGGTAGGAGGGGGCAGGGAGACCCAGTACTTC. Protein: CASSLVGGGRETQYF. The whole variable domain, remainder taken from reference TRBV5-1 and TRBJ2-5, is KAGVTQTPRYLIKTRGQQVTLSCSPISGHRSVSWYQQTPGQGLQFLFEYFSETQRNKGNFPGRFSGRQFSNSRSEMNVSTLELGDSALYLCASSLVGGGRETQYFGPGTRLLVL.

Regarding this clone: Other DNA sequences in the same sample also yield this CDR3. The chain employs TRBV2 and TRBJ2-3, with D unresolved. The CDR3 has 13 amino acids. Trimming removed 6 bases at V and 0 bases at J, with 7 bases between. Per the germline V gene, CDR1 is SNHLY and CDR2 is FYNNEI. The CDR3 loop is CASRGTSTDTQYF. The CDR3, as DNA: TGTGCCAGCAGGGGCACTAGCACAGATACGCAGTATTTT. Supplemented by reference TRBV2 and TRBJ2-3, the full variable domain reads EPEVTQTPSHQVTQMGQEVILRCVPISNHLYFYWYRQILGQKVEFLVSFYNNEISEKSEIFDDQFSVERPDGSNFTLKIRSTKLEDSAMYFCASRGTSTDTQYFGPGTRLTVL.

The rearrangement links TRBV5-8 to TRBJ1-5, with 7 bases matching TRBD1. The CDR3 sequence is 15 residues long. CDR1 and CDR2 from the germline V gene are SGHTS and YDEGEE. The J segment lost 2 bases and the V segment lost 4 bases, leaving 6 bases of the junction unmatched. This CDR3 is CASSLGQEGNQPQHF. CDR3 in DNA: TGTGCCAGCAGCCTTGGACAGGAGGGCAATCAGCCCCAGCATTTT.

This clone was picked up a small number of times. V is TRBV3-1 (or the pseudogene TRBV3-2) and J is TRBJ1-2; 8 bases line up with TRBD1. CDR1 is LGHDT, CDR2 YNNKEL, per germline (reference sequence). V lost 4 bases, J lost 3 bases, and 13 bases stayed unmatched. The CDR3 extends over 17 amino acids. The CDR3 loop is CASSPPTGEVGYYGYTF. The CDR3 DNA reads as TGTGCCAGCAGCCCCCCGACAGGGGAGGTGGGTTACTATGGCTACACCTTC.

This chain joins TRBV3-1 (or the pseudogene TRBV3-2) and TRBJ2-5, with D perhaps matching TRBD1 (5 bases). V gave up 2 bases and J gave up 1 base, with 11 bases separating them. Germline loops: CDR1 LGHDT, CDR2 YNNKEL (reference sequence). This CDR3 spans 15 amino acids. For the CDR3, the DNA is TGTGCCAGCAGCCAATTCCAACAGGCCCAAGAGACCCAGTACTTC. Amino acids: CASSQFQQAQETQYF.

The V call is TRBV29-1, the J call TRBJ1-6, with D unresolved. There are 13 residues in the CDR3. CDR1 and CDR2 (germline): SQVTM, ANQGSEA. Trimming stripped 6 bases from V and 8 bases from J, with 14 bases between. CDR3 nucleotides: TGCAGCGTCTCGTTCCCCGGGGATTCACCCCTCCACTTT. Translated, it gives CSVSFPGDSPLHF.

This sequence joins TRBV11-3 and TRBJ2-1, with 7 bases aligning to TRBD1. Per germline, CDR1 SGHNT and CDR2 YENEEA. The V segment lost 6 bases and the J segment 7 bases; nucleotides outside the gene matches: 12. There are 15 residues in the CDR3. The CDR3 bases are TGTGCCAGCAGTCCTTCGACAGGGAGTAGGAATGAGCAGTTCTTC. This sequence encodes CASSPSTGSRNEQFF.

The chain links TRBV28 to TRBJ1-2; tentative D call: TRBD1 (5 bases). This CDR3 is 15 amino acids long. Germline V gene data show CDR1 as MDHEN and CDR2 as SYDVKM. V shed 5 bases and J shed 4 bases, with 17 bases lying between them. CDR3 sequence: CASSPPGGSLYGYTF. CDR3 coding DNA: TGTGCCAGCAGTCCGCCGGGGGGGAGTCTCTATGGCTACACCTTC.

This chain links TRBV6-1 with TRBJ2-7; tentative D call: TRBD1 (7 bases). Germline V gene sequence: CDR1 MNHNS, CDR2 SASEGT. Trimming removed 11 bases at V and 2 bases at J, with 13 bases between. The CDR3 loop spans 12 amino acids. The CDR3 bases are TGTGCCGGCGGGGACAGCCCCTACGAGCAGTACTTC. It translates to CAGGDSPYEQYF.

CDR3 DNA sequence: TGTGCCAGCAGCGTCGGGACAGGGAGAGGCGAGCAGTACTTC. It is translated as CASSVGTGRGEQYF. J is TRBJ2-7 and V is TRBV5-4; 9 nucleotides agree with TRBD1. The CDR3 covers 14 residues. CDR1 is SGHNT, CDR2 YYREEE, per germline (reference sequence). The junction had 8 bases not matched to a gene; V was cut back by 4 bases and J by 6 bases.

The chain employs TRBV5-6 and TRBJ1-5; D is unresolved. CDR3 size: 13 residues. Trimming cost V 1 base and J 4 bases, with 6 bases left between them. CDR1 is SGHDT, CDR2 YYEEEE, per germline. The CDR3 spells CASSLRENQPQHF. CDR3 DNA sequence: TGTGCCAGCAGCTTGCGGGAGAATCAGCCCCAGCATTTT. Full variable domain (outside the CDR3, taken from reference TRBV5-6 and TRBJ1-5): DAGVTQSPTHLIKTRGQQVTLRCSPKSGHDTVSWYQQALGQGPQFIFQYYEEEERQRGNFPDRFSGHQFPNYSSELNVNALLLGDSALYLCASSLRENQPQHFGDGTRLSIL.

The rearrangement links TRBV2 to TRBJ2-5; 8 bases are a match to TRBD1. The CDR3 is 14 amino acids. Trimming removed 5 bases from V and 5 bases from J; junction bases left unmatched: 7. Per germline, CDR1 SNHLY and CDR2 FYNNEI. The chain's CDR3 is CASSFQGAGETQYF. The CDR3 DNA reads TGTGCCAGCAGTTTTCAGGGGGCTGGGGAGACCCAGTACTTC. Variable domain in full (rest from reference TRBV2 and TRBJ2-5): EPEVTQTPSHQVTQMGQEVILRCVPISNHLYFYWYRQILGQKVEFLVSFYNNEISEKSEIFDDQFSVERPDGSNFTLKIRSTKLEDSAMYFCASSFQGAGETQYFGPGTRLLVL.

The chain has TRBV4-1 and TRBJ1-1; 10 bases line up with TRBD1. The V segment lost 0 bases and the J segment 10 bases; nucleotides outside the gene matches: 8. The CDR3 extends over 15 amino acids. From germline, CDR1 is MGHRA and CDR2 YSYEKL. CDR3: CASSQDMDRGFRAFF. CDR3 sequence (DNA): TGCGCCAGCAGCCAAGATATGGACAGGGGGTTCCGAGCTTTCTTT.

Here the CDR3 DNA reads TGTGCCAGCAGTGACCTACAGGGCGAATCACCCCTCCACTTT. Protein product: CASSDLQGESPLHF. The chain joins TRBV2 to TRBJ1-6; D perhaps matches TRBD1 (6 bases). The germline V and J ends were trimmed by 3 bases and 10 bases, with 13 bases remaining between them. Germline loops: CDR1 SNHLY, CDR2 FYNNEI. This CDR3 has 14 amino acids.

This chain joins TRBV11-2 and TRBJ1-6, with 9 nucleotides matching TRBD1. V gave up 3 bases and J gave up 10 bases; unmatched junction bases: 1. The CDR3 runs 13 residues. Germline-derived CDR1 and CDR2 are SGHAT and FQNNGV. The CDR3 sequence: CASSLDRGSPLHF. The DNA for the CDR3 is TGTGCCAGCAGCTTGGACAGGGGCTCACCCCTCCACTTT.

The count of this clone is one. The CDR3 DNA sequence: TGCGCCAGCAGCACCGACCCCGCGGGGGGGGAGACCCAGTACTTC. This translates into CASSTDPAGGETQYF. The chain joins TRBV5-1 to TRBJ2-5; 9 nucleotides match TRBD2. This CDR3 has 15 residues. Germline V gene sequence: CDR1 SGHRS, CDR2 YFSETQ. After removal of 4 bases from V and 5 bases from J, the junction contained 9 bases not matched to a gene.

This sequence joins TRBV4-2 and TRBJ2-7; D perhaps matches TRBD1 (6 bases). This CDR3 has 14 amino acids. Germline CDR1 reads LGHNA; CDR2 reads YNFKEQ. The V end was cut by 2 bases, the J end by 5 bases, with 13 bases between. CDR3 sequence (DNA): TGTGCCAGCAGCCAAACCGGGACAACGGACGAGCAGTACTTC. It codes for CASSQTGTTDEQYF.

The V and J genes are TRBV7-2 and TRBJ2-6; weak D call: TRBD2 (6 bases). The germline V gene has CDR1 SGHTA and CDR2 FQGNSA. Between the trimmed V and J ends, which lost 5 bases and 0 bases, there was a span of 17 bases. The CDR3 covers 18 residues. The CDR3 DNA reads TGTGCCAGCAGCCTTCGTGAGGGAGGTCCCTCTGGGGCCAACGTCCTGACTTTC. Encoded protein: CASSLREGGPSGANVLTF.

This sequence joins TRBV5-1 and TRBJ1-4; maybe TRBD1 (5 bases). V was trimmed by 0 bases and J by 6 bases, leaving 9 bases between them. The CDR3 covers 14 residues. CDR1 and CDR2 (germline): SGHRS, YFSETQ. CDR3 bases: TGCGCCAGCAGCTTGGATACGGGGGATGAAAAACTGTTTTTT. Amino acids: CASSLDTGDEKLFF.

The chain couples TRBV20-1 to TRBJ2-5, with TRBD1 matching over 11 bases. V lost 3 bases, J lost 4 bases, and 4 bases stayed unmatched. Germline V gene sequence: CDR1 DFQATT, CDR2 SNEGSKA (reference sequence). The CDR3 runs 14 residues. The CDR3 nucleotides are TGCAGTGCTAGTCCCGGGACAGGGGGAGAGACCCAGTACTTC. Its protein is CSASPGTGGETQYF.

The chain carries TRBV9 and TRBJ2-5; weak D call: TRBD1 (6 bases). This CDR3 spans 15 amino acids. Germline CDR1 SGDLS, CDR2 YYNGEE. The V gene lost 0 bases and the J gene lost 3 bases, with 12 bases spanning the gap. The DNA for the CDR3 is TGTGCCAGCAGCGTAGAGGGACACACCGAAGAGACCCAGTACTTC. Encoded protein: CASSVEGHTEETQYF.

The V gene is TRBV5-1, the J gene TRBJ2-1, with TRBD1 matching over 11 bases. From germline, CDR1 is SGHRS and CDR2 YFSETQ. The CDR3 has 14 residues. V lost 4 bases and J lost 7; bases outside the gene matches: 4. The CDR3 DNA reads TGCGCCAGCAGCGTGGGACAGGGGGGGAATGAGCAGTTCTTC. This encodes CASSVGQGGNEQFF.

The chain carries TRBV5-4 and TRBJ2-1, with D perhaps TRBD1 (5 bases). V gave up 3 bases and J gave up 7 bases, with 17 bases separating them. The CDR3 has 15 amino acids. From germline, CDR1 is SGHNT and CDR2 YYREEE (reference sequence). The CDR3 is CASSSPGSPRNEQFF. The DNA for the CDR3 is TGTGCCAGCAGCTCGCCAGGGTCCCCAAGAAATGAGCAGTTCTTC.

This clone was seen a handful of times. V usage is TRBV21-1 and J usage is TRBJ2-1; TRBD1, the D gene given by the table, was not confirmed from the DNA. TRBV21-1 is marked as a pseudogene. CDR3 length: 15 amino acids. The CDR3 coding sequence is TGTGCCAGCAGCTGCCGGGACAGGGAACCCAATGAGCAGTTCTTC. This gives the protein CASSCRDREPNEQFF.

The chain employs TRBV4-1 and TRBJ1-5, with no clear D. Germline CDR1 is MGHRA and CDR2 is YSYEKL. This CDR3 comprises 15 residues. V gave up 0 bases and J gave up 7 bases, with 13 bases separating them. CDR3 bases: TGCGCCAGCAGCCAAGATGGGTGGTCAGGACAGCCCCAGCATTTT. Its translation is CASSQDGWSGQPQHF.

The chain combines TRBV7-6 with TRBJ2-5, with TRBD2 matching 8 bases. From germline, CDR1 is SGHVS and CDR2 FNYEAQ. The CDR3 has 13 residues. Germline trimming cut 9 bases from V and 5 bases from J; bases unmatched to any gene: 8. The CDR3 is CASKSGGAETQYF. In DNA form, the CDR3 reads TGTGCCAGTAAGAGCGGGGGCGCTGAGACCCAGTACTTC.

The chain uses TRBV9 and TRBJ1-6, with D possibly matching TRBD1 (6 bases). CDR3 length: 16 residues. Germline-derived CDR1 and CDR2 are SGDLS and YYNGEE. V lost 4 bases to trimming and J lost 6 bases, with 17 bases between them. DNA of the CDR3: TGTGCCAGCAGCCCCAGGCATACAGGGACTAATTCACCCCTCCACTTT. Its protein product is CASSPRHTGTNSPLHF.

The chain employs TRBV11-2 and TRBJ2-4, with D possibly being TRBD2 (6 bases). The CDR3 is made up of 11 amino acids. Trimming removed 5 bases from V and 11 bases from J, with 10 bases in between. Germline CDR1 SGHAT, CDR2 FQNNGV. CDR3 loop: CASSRESLQYF. Here the CDR3 DNA reads TGTGCCAGCAGCCGGGAGTCCCTTCAGTACTTC.

This clone is a singleton in its sample. This chain links TRBV6-5 with TRBJ2-7, with 9 bases lining up with TRBD1. Germline V gene sequence: CDR1 MNHEY, CDR2 SVGAGI. Unmatched junction bases numbered 4, after V lost 7 bases and J lost 3 bases. This CDR3 contains 13 residues. For the CDR3, the DNA is TGTGCCAGCAAAAGACAGGGGGTCTACGAGCAGTACTTC. Translated, it gives CASKRQGVYEQYF.

The chain recombines TRBV5-1 with TRBJ2-3; weak D call: TRBD1 (8 bases). Between the trimmed V and J ends, which lost 4 bases and 5 bases, there was a span of 17 bases. CDR3 length equals 15 residues. Per germline, CDR1 SGHRS and CDR2 YFSETQ. CDR3 bases: TGCGCCAGCAGCGTACAGGGGGGGTTCGGAGATACGCAGTATTTT. Translating it yields CASSVQGGFGDTQYF.